The source of this TCR beta chain is a study of T-cell memory formation after mild COVID-19. For the study at large: Largely, the TCR clusters proved donor specific.

TCRdb called the 5' RACE reads again in MiXCR, with one record for every CDR3 protein. This sample has some 64,000 distinct CDR3 sequences, with about a tenth found just once. Per the germline V gene, CDR1 is DFQATT and CDR2 is SNEGSKA (reference sequence). CDR3 length: 13 amino acids. Trimming took 6 bases from V and 4 from J, leaving 15 bases between them. Sequencing input: PBMCs or a T cell subset sorted from them (not recorded which). The chain joins TRBV20-1 to TRBJ1-1, with no clear D. The clonotype originates from a man between 18 and 29 years old who had mild COVID-19 (a few samples of this study predate the infection). Cell type and time point are not known. Here the CDR3 reads CSAPEPRSTEAFF. CDR3 sequence (DNA): TGCAGTGCGCCCGAACCCCGCTCCACTGAAGCTTTCTTT.